This T cell receptor (beta chain) was sequenced in a study of T-cell reconstitution after alpha-beta-depleted transplantation in children. V lost 3 bases and J lost 1, with 12 bases in between. This CDR3 is built from 16 residues. Germline V gives CDR1 KGHSH, CDR2 LQKENI. Researchers prepared the TCRbeta library using unique molecular identifiers, the study reports. TCRdb reanalysed the PCR reads using MiXCR and keeps one entry per CDR3 protein. The table shows 420,000 or so distinct CDR3 sequences, with 9.5% to 13% occurring only once. The TCR sequence derives from a human donor who donated a stem cell graft to a child with acute myeloid leukemia. This specimen was PBMCs from the stem cell graft donor, taken from the stem cell graft. This chain links TRBV18 with TRBJ2-2, with TRBD1 as a possible D gene (6 bases). The CDR3 loop reads CASSPRGQMNTGELFF. CDR3 nucleotide sequence: TGTGCCAGCTCACCGAGAGGACAGATGAACACCGGGGAGCTGTTTTTT.